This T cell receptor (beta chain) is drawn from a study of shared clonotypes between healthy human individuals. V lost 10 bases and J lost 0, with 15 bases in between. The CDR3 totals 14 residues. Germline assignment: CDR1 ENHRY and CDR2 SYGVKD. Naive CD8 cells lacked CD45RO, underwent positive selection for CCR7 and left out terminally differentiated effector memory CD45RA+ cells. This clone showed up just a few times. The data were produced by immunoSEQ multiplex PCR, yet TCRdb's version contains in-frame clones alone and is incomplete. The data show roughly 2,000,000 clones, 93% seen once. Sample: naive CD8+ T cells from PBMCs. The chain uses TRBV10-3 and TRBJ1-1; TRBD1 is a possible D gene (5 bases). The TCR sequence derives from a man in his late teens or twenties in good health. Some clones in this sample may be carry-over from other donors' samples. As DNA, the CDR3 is TGTGCCACTCAGACCGGGACCATGAACACTGAAGCTTTCTTT. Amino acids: CATQTGTMNTEAFF.